This T cell receptor beta chain is drawn from a study of blood T cell repertoires in COVID-19. Trimming removed 3 bases from V and 1 base from J; junction bases left unmatched: 11. The CDR3 is 17 amino acids. Germline V gene data show CDR1 as ENHRY and CDR2 as SYGVKD. Per the original methods: Counts of nucleated cells, estimated from reference gene primer amplification, were obtained. Data came from immunoSEQ multiplex PCR; TCRdb stores just in-frame clones and leaves some out. V and J calls and clone size follow that table, whereas D and trimming were derived from the DNA. The sample consists of about 160,000 clones, under 85% of them appearing once.

The sequenced material came from peripheral blood. The chain has TRBV10-3 and TRBJ1-1, with 7 bases that match TRBD1. The clonotype was recovered from a man in his sixties or seventies who had recovered from COVID-19. The CDR3 region is CAISEPVQGLGNTEAFF. The CDR3 nucleotides read TGTGCCATCAGTGAACCTGTACAGGGGCTAGGGAACACTGAAGCTTTCTTT.